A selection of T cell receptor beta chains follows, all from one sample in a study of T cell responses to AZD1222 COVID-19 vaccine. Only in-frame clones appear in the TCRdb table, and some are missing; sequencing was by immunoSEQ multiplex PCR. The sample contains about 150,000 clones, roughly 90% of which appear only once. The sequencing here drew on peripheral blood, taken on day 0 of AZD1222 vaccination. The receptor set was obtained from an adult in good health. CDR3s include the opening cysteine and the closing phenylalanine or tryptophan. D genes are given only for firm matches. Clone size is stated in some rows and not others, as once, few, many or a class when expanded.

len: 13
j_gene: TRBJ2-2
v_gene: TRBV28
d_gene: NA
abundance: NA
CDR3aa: CASSSVWAGELFF
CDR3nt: TGTGCCAGCAGTTCAGTCTGGGCCGGGGAGCTGTTTTTT

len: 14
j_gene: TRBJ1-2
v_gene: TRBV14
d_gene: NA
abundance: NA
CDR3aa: CASSQEVQVYGYTF
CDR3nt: TGTGCCAGCAGCCAAGAGGTACAGGTCTATGGCTACACCTTC

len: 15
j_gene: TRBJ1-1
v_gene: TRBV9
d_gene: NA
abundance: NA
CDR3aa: CASSEYARDYTEAFF
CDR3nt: TGTGCCAGCAGCGAGTACGCCAGGGACTACACTGAAGCTTTCTTT

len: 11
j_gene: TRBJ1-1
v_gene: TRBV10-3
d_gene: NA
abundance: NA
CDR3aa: CAISVQDEAFF
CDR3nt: TGTGCCATCAGTGTCCAGGATGAAGCTTTCTTT

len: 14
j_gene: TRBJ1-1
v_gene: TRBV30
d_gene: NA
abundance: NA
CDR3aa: CAWSVYGGPTEAFF
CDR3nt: TGTGCCTGGAGTGTTTACGGGGGACCCACTGAAGCTTTCTTT

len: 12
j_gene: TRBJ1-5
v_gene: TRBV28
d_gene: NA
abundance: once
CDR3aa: CASSTGNQPQHF
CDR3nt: TGTGCCAGCAGTACAGGGAATCAGCCCCAGCATTTT

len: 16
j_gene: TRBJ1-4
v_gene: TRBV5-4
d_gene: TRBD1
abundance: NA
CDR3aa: CASSRPETGNGEKLFF
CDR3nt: TGTGCCAGCAGCCGCCCCGAGACAGGGAATGGTGAAAAACTGTTTTTT

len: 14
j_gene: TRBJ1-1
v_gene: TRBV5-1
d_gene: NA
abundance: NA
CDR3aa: CASSFGVPSTEAFF
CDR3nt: TGCGCCAGCAGCTTTGGGGTACCAAGCACTGAAGCTTTCTTT

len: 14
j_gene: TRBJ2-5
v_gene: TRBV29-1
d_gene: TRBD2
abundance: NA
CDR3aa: CSVGTSGGKETQYF
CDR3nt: TGCAGCGTGGGGACTAGCGGGGGAAAAGAGACCCAGTACTTC

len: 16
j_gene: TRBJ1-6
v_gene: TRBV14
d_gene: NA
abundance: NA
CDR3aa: CASSQRAGVVLSPLHF
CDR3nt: TGTGCCAGCAGCCAGAGAGCGGGAGTTGTCCTTTCACCCCTCCACTTT

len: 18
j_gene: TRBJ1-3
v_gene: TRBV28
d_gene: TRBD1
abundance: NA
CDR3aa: CASSFWGDRGIDGNTIYF
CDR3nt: TGTGCCAGCAGTTTCTGGGGGGACAGGGGAATAGATGGAAACACCATATATTTT

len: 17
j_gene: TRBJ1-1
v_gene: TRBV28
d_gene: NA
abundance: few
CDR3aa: CASSLFRRGPMNTEAFF
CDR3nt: TGTGCCAGCAGTTTATTCCGCAGGGGTCCCATGAACACTGAAGCTTTCTTT

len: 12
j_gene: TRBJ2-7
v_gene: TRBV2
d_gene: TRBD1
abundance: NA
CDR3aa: CAVRDSTYEQYF
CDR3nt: TGTGCCGTCCGGGACAGCACCTACGAGCAGTACTTC

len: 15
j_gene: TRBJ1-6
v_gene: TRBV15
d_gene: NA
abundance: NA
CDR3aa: CATSRDGQGGSPLHF
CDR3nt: TGTGCCACCAGCAGAGATGGGCAGGGTGGTTCACCCCTCCACTTT

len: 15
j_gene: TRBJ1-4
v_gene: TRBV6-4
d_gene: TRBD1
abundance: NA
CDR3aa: CASSDQGGAPGKLFF
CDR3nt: TGTGCCAGCAGTGATCAAGGGGGCGCCCCGGGGAAACTGTTTTTT

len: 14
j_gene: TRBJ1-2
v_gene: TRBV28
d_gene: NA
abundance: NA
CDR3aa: CASQFPSGEYGYTF
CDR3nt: TGTGCCAGCCAATTCCCTTCGGGGGAGTATGGCTACACCTTC

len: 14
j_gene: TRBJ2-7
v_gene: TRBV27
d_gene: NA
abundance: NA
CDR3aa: CASSFRASSYEQYF
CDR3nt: TGTGCCAGCAGTTTCAGGGCGAGCTCCTACGAGCAGTACTTC

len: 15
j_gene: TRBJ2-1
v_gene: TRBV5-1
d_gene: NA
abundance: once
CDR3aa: CASSPLRGMGNEQFF
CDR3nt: TGCGCCAGCAGCCCCCTCCGGGGGATGGGGAATGAGCAGTTCTTC

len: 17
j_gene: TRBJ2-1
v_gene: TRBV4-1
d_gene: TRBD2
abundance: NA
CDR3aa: CASSQKLTSGGANEQFF
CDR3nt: TGCGCCAGCAGCCAAAAACTCACTAGCGGGGGGGCCAATGAGCAGTTCTTC

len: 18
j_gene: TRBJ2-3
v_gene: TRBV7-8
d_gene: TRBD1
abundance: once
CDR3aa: CASSFLIRTGDSTDTQYF
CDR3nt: TGTGCCAGCAGCTTTCTTATTCGGACAGGGGATAGCACAGATACGCAGTATTTT

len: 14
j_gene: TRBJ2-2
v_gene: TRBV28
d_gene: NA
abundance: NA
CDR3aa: CAIAGPTFGGELFF
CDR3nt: TGTGCCATCGCGGGACCCACTTTCGGCGGGGAGCTGTTTTTT

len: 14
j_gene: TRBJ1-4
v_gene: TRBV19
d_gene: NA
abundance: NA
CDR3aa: CASSMSKINEKLFF
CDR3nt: TGTGCCAGTAGTATGTCGAAAATCAATGAAAAACTGTTTTTT

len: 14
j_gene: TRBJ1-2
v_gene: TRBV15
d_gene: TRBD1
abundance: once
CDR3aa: CATSSRQGWRGYTF
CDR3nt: TGTGCCACCAGCAGCAGACAGGGGTGGAGGGGCTACACCTTC

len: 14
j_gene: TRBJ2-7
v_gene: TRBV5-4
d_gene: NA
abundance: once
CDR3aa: CASSRTDGTYEQYF
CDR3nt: TGTGCCAGCAGCCGTACGGACGGAACCTACGAGCAGTACTTC

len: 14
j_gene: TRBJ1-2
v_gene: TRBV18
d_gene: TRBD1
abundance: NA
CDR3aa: CASSPDRVPSGYTF
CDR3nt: TGTGCCAGCTCACCCGACAGGGTGCCCTCTGGCTACACCTTC

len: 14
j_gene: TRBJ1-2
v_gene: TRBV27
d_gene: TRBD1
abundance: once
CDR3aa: CASSLRTGQSGYTF
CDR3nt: TGTGCCAGCAGTTTACGTACGGGACAGTCGGGCTACACCTTC

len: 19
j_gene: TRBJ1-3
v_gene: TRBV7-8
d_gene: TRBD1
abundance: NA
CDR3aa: CASSLVVLFSTGVQNTIYF
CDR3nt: TGTGCCAGCAGCTTAGTTGTCCTATTTAGTACAGGGGTGCAAAACACCATATATTTT

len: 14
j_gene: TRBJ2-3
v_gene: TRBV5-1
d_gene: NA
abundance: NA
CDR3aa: CASSLDGGQDTQYF
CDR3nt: TGCGCCAGCAGCTTGGACGGGGGGCAGGATACGCAGTATTTT

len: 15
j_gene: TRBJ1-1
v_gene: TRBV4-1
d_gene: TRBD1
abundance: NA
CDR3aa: CASSQVQGAGTEAFF
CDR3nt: TGCGCCAGCAGCCAAGTGCAGGGGGCGGGAACTGAAGCTTTCTTT

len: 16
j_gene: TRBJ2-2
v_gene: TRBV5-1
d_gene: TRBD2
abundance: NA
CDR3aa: CASSSILAGDTGELFF
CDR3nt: TGCGCCAGCAGCTCGATACTAGCGGGAGATACCGGGGAGCTGTTTTTT

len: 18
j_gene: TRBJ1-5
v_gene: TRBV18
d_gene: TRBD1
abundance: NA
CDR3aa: CASSPTGTGGAWGQPQHF
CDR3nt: TGTGCCAGCTCACCAACGGGGACAGGGGGCGCGTGGGGTCAGCCCCAGCATTTT

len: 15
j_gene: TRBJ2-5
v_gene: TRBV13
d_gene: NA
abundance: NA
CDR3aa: CASSRRNNPSETQYF
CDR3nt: TGTGCCAGCAGCCGTAGGAACAACCCCTCGGAGACCCAGTACTTC

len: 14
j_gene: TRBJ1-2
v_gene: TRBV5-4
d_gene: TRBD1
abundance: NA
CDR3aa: CASSSGTDFYGYTF
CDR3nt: TGTGCCAGCAGCTCCGGGACAGACTTCTATGGCTACACCTTC

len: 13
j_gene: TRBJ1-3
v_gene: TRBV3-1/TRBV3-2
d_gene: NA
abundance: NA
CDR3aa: CASSQEIGNTIYF
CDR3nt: TGTGCCAGCAGCCAAGAAATAGGAAACACCATATATTTT

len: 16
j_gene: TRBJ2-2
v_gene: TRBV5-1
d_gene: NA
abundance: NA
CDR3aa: CASSLGVSANTGELFF
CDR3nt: TGCGCCAGCAGCTTGGGGGTCAGCGCGAACACCGGGGAGCTGTTTTTT

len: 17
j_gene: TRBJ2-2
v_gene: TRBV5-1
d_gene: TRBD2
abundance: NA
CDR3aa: CASSLSLTGTSSGELFF
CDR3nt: TGCGCCAGCAGCTTGAGCCTCACCGGGACTAGCTCCGGGGAGCTGTTTTTT

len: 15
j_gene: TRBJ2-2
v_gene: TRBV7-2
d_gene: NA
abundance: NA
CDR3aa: CASSLRGIFTGELFF
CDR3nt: TGTGCCAGCAGCTTGAGGGGGATTTTTACCGGGGAGCTGTTTTTT

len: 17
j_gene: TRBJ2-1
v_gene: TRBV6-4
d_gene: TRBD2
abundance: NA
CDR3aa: CASSDSGLAGDIGEQFF
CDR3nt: TGTGCCAGCAGTGACTCGGGACTAGCGGGAGACATCGGTGAGCAGTTCTTC

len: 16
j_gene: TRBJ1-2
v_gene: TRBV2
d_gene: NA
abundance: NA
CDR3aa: CASRFSQVPTNYGYTF
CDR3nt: TGTGCCAGCAGGTTCTCACAGGTGCCTACTAACTATGGCTACACCTTC

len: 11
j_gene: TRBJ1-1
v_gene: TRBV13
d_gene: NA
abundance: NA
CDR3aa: CASRGGAEAFF
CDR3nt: TGTGCCAGCAGGGGGGGCGCTGAAGCTTTCTTT

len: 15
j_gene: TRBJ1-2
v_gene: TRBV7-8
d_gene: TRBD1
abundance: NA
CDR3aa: CASSLKVGQGSGYTF
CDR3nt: TGTGCCAGCAGCCTCAAAGTGGGACAGGGTAGTGGCTACACCTTC

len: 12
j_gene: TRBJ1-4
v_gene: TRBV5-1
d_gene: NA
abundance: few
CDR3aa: CASSLVGEKLFF
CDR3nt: TGCGCCAGCAGCTTGGTAGGGGAAAAACTGTTTTTT

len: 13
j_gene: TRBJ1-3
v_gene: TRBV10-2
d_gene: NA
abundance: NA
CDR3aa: CASSENRGNTIYF
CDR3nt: TGCGCCAGCAGTGAAAACAGGGGAAACACCATATATTTT

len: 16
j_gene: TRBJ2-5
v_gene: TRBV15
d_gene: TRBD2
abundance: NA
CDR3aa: CATSRDLAGVGETQYF
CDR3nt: TGTGCCACCAGCAGAGATCTAGCGGGGGTAGGGGAGACCCAGTACTTC

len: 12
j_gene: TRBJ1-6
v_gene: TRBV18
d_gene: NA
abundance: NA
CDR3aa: CASSLVNSPLHF
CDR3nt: TGTGCCAGCTCACTGGTGAATTCACCCCTCCACTTT

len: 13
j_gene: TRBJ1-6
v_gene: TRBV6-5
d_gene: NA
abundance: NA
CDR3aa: CASSSKLYSPLHF
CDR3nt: TGTGCCAGCAGTTCCAAGCTCTATTCACCCCTCCACTTT

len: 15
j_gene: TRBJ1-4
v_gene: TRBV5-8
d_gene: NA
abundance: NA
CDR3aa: CASSLSGKFNEKLFF
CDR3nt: TGTGCCAGCAGCTTGTCTGGGAAGTTTAATGAAAAACTGTTTTTT

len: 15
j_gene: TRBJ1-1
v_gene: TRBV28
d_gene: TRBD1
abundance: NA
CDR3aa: CASSLGDRENTEAFF
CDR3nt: TGTGCCAGCAGTTTGGGGGACAGGGAGAACACTGAAGCTTTCTTT